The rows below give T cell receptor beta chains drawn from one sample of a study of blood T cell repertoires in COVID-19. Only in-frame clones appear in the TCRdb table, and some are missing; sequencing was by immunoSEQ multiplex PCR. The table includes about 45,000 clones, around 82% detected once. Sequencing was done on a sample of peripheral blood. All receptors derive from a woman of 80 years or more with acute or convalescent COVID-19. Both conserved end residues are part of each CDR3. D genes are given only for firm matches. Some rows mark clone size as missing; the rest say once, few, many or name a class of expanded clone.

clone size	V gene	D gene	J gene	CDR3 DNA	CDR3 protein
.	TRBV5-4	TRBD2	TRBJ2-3	TGTGCCAGCAGCTTAACGGGAGGGCCCCCAGATACGCAGTATTTT	CASSLTGGPPDTQYF
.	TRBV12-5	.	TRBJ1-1	TGTGCTAGTGGTTTGGAGACAGGATATACTGAAGCTTTCTTT	CASGLETGYTEAFF
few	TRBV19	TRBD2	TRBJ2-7	TGTGCCAGTAGCCCCGGCGGGACTAGCATCTACGAGCAGTACTTC	CASSPGGTSIYEQYF
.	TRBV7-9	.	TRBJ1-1	TGTGCCAGCAGCTTGGGCCTGGGGGGGCCCACTGAAGCTTTCTTT	CASSLGLGGPTEAFF
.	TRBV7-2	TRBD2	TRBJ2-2	TGTGCCAGCAGCTTGACTAGCGGACGAACCGGGGAGCTGTTTTTT	CASSLTSGRTGELFF
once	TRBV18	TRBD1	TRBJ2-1	TGTGCCAGCTCACCATCGGCGTTACAGGGGGCCAATGAGCAGTTCTTC	CASSPSALQGANEQFF
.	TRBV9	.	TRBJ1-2	TGTGCCAGCAGCGTTTCAGCGACAGAGACCCACTATGGCTACACCTTC	CASSVSATETHYGYTF
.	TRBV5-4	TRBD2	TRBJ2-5	TGTGCCAGCAGCTTGTTGTTAGCGGGAGGGTACGAGACCCAGTACTTC	CASSLLLAGGYETQYF
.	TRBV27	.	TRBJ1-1	TGTGCCAGCCTCCGAGGGAGTCATCTTAACACTGAAGCTTTCTTT	CASLRGSHLNTEAFF
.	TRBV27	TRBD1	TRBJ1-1	TGTGCCAGTAGGGGACAGCTGAACACTGAAGCTTTCTTT	CASRGQLNTEAFF
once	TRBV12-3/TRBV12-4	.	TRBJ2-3	TGTGCCAGCAGGGAGGAGGCAGATACGCAGTATTTT	CASREEADTQYF
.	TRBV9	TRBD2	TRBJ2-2	TGTGCCAGCAGCCCCAGGAGTCTAGCGGGAGCCACCGGGGAGCTGTTTTTT	CASSPRSLAGATGELFF
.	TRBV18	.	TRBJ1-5	TGTGCCAGCTCACCACAGGGAGATCAGCCCCAGCATTTT	CASSPQGDQPQHF
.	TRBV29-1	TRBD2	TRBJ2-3	TGCAGCGTCGCCGGGACTAGCGGCACAGATACGCAGTATTTT	CSVAGTSGTDTQYF
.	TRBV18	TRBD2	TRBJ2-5	TGTGCCAGCTCACTGACTAGCGGGAACCTTCGAAGAGACTCCTCCCGGGGGCAGTACTTC	CASSLTSGNLRRDSSRGQYF
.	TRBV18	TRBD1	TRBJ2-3	TGTGCCAGCTCACCACCGGTTTCACAGGGGCGGACAGATACGCAGTATTTT	CASSPPVSQGRTDTQYF
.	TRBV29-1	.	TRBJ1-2	TGCAGCGTTGTATTTCCGGGGTTTGACTATGGCTACACCTTC	CSVVFPGFDYGYTF
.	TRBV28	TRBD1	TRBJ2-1	TGTGCCAGCACCTCCCCCGACAGGGCTAACAATGAGCAGTTCTTC	CASTSPDRANNEQFF
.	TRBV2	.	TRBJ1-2	TGTGCCAGCAGTGGTGGGGGAGGTGGCTACACCTTC	CASSGGGGGYTF
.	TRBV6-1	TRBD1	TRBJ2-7	TGTGCCAGCAGTGAACGGACAGGGAGCTACGAGCAGTACTTC	CASSERTGSYEQYF
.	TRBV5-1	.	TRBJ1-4	TGCGCCAGCAGACCCGGCGGGGGGCATGATGAAAAACTGTTTTTT	CASRPGGGHDEKLFF
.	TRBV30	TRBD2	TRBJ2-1	TGTGCCCGGAATAGAGTAGCGGGAGGAGCGTACGGTGAGCAGTTCTTC	CARNRVAGGAYGEQFF
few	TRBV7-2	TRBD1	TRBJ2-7	TGTGCCAGCAGCTTAGGACAGGGGGGAACCTACGAGCAGTACTTC	CASSLGQGGTYEQYF
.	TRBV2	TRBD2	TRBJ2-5	TGTGCCAGCAGTGAAGCGTCGGGGGGAGAGACCCAGTACTTC	CASSEASGGETQYF
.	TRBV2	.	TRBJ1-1	TGTGCCAGCGAACAGGTCGGCACTGAAGCTTTCTTT	CASEQVGTEAFF
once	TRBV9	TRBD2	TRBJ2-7	TGTGCCAGCAGCGTAGATAGTACGGGAGGGCTCAACGAGCAGTACTTC	CASSVDSTGGLNEQYF
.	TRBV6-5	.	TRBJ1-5	TGTGCCAGCGGGGGGCAGGGACTACGGGATCAGCCCCAGCATTTT	CASGGQGLRDQPQHF
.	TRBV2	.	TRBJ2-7	TGTGCCAGCAGTGAAGGAGGGTACGAGCAGTACTTC	CASSEGGYEQYF
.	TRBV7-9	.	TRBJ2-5	TGTGCCAGCAGCTTAGCGGGAGGATCAGAGACCCAGTACTTC	CASSLAGGSETQYF
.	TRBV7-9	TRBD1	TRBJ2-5	TGTGCCAGCAGCTGGGGGGACAGGGCCCAAGAGACCCAGTACTTC	CASSWGDRAQETQYF
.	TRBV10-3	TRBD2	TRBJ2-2	TGTGCCATCAGTGAAAGGACTAGCGCCGGGGAGCTGTTTTTT	CAISERTSAGELFF
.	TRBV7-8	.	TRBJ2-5	TGTGCCAGCAGCTTAATAGGTGGGAGGAAGGAGACCCAGTACTTC	CASSLIGGRKETQYF
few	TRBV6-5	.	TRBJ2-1	TGTGCCAGCAGTTACTCCGGGTCCAGCTCCTACAATGAGCAGTTCTTC	CASSYSGSSSYNEQFF
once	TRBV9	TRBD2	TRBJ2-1	TGTGCCAGCAGCCAATCCGGGACTAGCGGGAGTTGGAATGAGCAGTTCTTC	CASSQSGTSGSWNEQFF
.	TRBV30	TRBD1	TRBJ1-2	TGTGCCTGGAGCTCCGGGACAGGGACGGGCTACACCTTC	CAWSSGTGTGYTF
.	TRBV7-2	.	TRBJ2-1	TGTGCCAGCAGCCCGGTGAGTTACAATGAGCAGTTCTTC	CASSPVSYNEQFF
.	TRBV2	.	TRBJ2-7	TGTGCCAGCGCACAAAGGACTGCCCTCGAGCAGTACTTC	CASAQRTALEQYF
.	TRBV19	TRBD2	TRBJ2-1	TGTGCCAGTAGTCCCACCGGGACTAGCGGGATATATGAGCAGTTCTTC	CASSPTGTSGIYEQFF
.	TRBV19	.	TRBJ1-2	TGTGCCAGTAAGAGCGAAGTCCTCTATGGCTACACCTTC	CASKSEVLYGYTF
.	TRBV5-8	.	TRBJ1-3	TGTGCCAGCAGCTTGGAACTTCTGCACTCTGGAAACACCATATATTTT	CASSLELLHSGNTIYF
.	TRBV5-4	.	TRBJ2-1	TGTGCCAGCAGCCTAAACTACAATGAGCAGTTCTTC	CASSLNYNEQFF
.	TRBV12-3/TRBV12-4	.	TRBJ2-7	TGTGCCAGCAGGTTAGGAGTCTCCTACGAGCAGTACTTC	CASRLGVSYEQYF
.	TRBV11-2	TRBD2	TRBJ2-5	TGTGCCAGCAGCTTAGATTTGCTACTAGCGGGAGCAGGGACCCAGTACTTC	CASSLDLLLAGAGTQYF
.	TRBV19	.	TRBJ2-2	TGTGCCAGTAGGGGACAGAACACCGGGGAGCTGTTTTTT	CASRGQNTGELFF
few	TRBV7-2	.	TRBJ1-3	TGTGCCAGCAGCTTAGTTCCAGGCTTAAGAGCTGGAAACACCATATATTTT	CASSLVPGLRAGNTIYF
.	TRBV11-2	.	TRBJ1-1	TGTGCCAGCAGCTATTCAGGCCCCCGGAACACTGAAGCTTTCTTT	CASSYSGPRNTEAFF
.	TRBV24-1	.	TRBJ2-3	TGTGCCACCAGTGACTCGGGACTTGTTGGCACAGATACGCAGTATTTT	CATSDSGLVGTDTQYF
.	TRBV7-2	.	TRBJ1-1	TGTGCCAGCAGCTTACAGGGGCTGGGGACTGAAGCTTTCTTT	CASSLQGLGTEAFF
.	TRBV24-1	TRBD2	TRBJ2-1	TGTGCCACCAGTGATTTGAAAAGGACTAGCGGGATTGTATCCTACAATGAGCAGTTCTTC	CATSDLKRTSGIVSYNEQFF
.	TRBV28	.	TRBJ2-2	TGTGCCAGCAGTCACTTGGCAGGGCTGGCCGGGGAGCTGTTTTTT	CASSHLAGLAGELFF
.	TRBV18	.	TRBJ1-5	TGTGCCAGCTCACAGGAGCAGGGGTGGCCCCAGCATTTT	CASSQEQGWPQHF
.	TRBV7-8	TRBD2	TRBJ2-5	TGTGCCAGCAGCTCACCTACTTACACTAGCGGGGGTTTCGGAGAGACCCAGTACTTC	CASSSPTYTSGGFGETQYF
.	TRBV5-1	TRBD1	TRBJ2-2	TGCGCCAGCACCTCCGGGACAGGGATGGTCGGGGAGCTGTTTTTT	CASTSGTGMVGELFF
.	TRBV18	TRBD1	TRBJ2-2	TGTGCCAGCTCACCACGAGAACAGGGGTACACCGGGGAGCTGTTTTTT	CASSPREQGYTGELFF
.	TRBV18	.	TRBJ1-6	TGTGCCAGCTCACATCTCATCGGGGGGGATTCACCCCTCCACTTT	CASSHLIGGDSPLHF
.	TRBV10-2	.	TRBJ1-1	TGCGCCAGCAGTGAGGGGGGCAGACGGAACACTGAAGCTTTCTTT	CASSEGGRRNTEAFF
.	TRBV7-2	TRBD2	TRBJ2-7	TGTGCCAGCAGCTTAGATGGGACTAGCGGAATTTGGGAGCAGTACTTC	CASSLDGTSGIWEQYF
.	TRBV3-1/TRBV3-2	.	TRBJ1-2	TGTGCCAGCAGCCAAAAATCCGGCGGCTATGGCTACACCTTC	CASSQKSGGYGYTF
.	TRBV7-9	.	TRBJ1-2	TGTGCCAGCAGCTTAGATCCTTATGGCTACACCTTC	CASSLDPYGYTF